Sequencing of this T cell receptor beta chain was carried out in a study of Ad26.COV2.S vaccination and SARS-CoV-2 variants (dated by TCRdb to the early 2020s). About the full investigation: Donors in the vaccine arm were drawn from COV1001, a phase I-IIa trial of Ad26.COV2.S in healthy adults that was multicentre, randomized, double-blind and placebo-controlled. Ad26.COV2.S was given intramuscularly at 5x10^10 or 1x10^11 viral particles, as a single shot or as two shots 56 days apart. Sequencing of the TCRbeta repertoire served to evaluate the specificity and breadth of SARS-CoV-2-reactive T cell receptors following Ad26.COV2.S vaccination. The TCR-sequenced set comprised about 32 samples: approximately 20 Ad26.COV2.S vaccine recipients, 5 placebo recipients and 8 SARS-CoV-2 convalescent individuals. Participants in the trial were split at random into five groups of five each, receiving low-dose or high-dose Ad26.COV2.S once or twice, or else placebo on both occasions. Blinding of investigators to trial group allocation was maintained during experiments and outcome assessment. Overall study results and their limits: The study was not powered to compare responses between vaccine doses or regimens. Higher spike-specific TCR breadth was observed in Ad26.COV2.S recipients than in placebo recipients (P = 0.0014). According to the authors, total T cell responses may have been underestimated by the TCR breadth and depth analyses. Non-spike TCR breadth was comparable between vaccine and placebo recipients, consistent with the vaccine containing only spike. After vaccination, substantial breadth of spike-specific CD8+ and CD4+ T cell responses was reported.

The CDR3 runs 16 residues from the cysteine to the phenylalanine. CDR3 DNA only is kept here, 48 bases in frame from base 1. According to the germline V gene (reference sequence), CDR1 reads SGHKS and CDR2 reads YYEKEE. Relative to germline, V is missing 3 bases and J is missing 6 bases, with 13 bases of the junction outside any gene match. The immunoSEQ Assay was the method used to sequence TCRbeta CDR3 regions. After extraction, genomic DNA underwent amplification by bias-controlled multiplex PCR, followed by high-throughput sequencing. In the original analysis: To quantify the absolute abundance of every unique TCRbeta CDR3 region, sequences were collapsed and filtered. Usable DNA was measured by amplifying reference genes present in all nucleated cells, and TCRbeta template counts were normalized to that usable DNA to estimate T cell fraction. Repertoire TCRs were annotated as SARS-CoV-2-specific when V gene, CDR3 amino acid sequence and J gene were exactly matched to a known reactive TCR set. MIRA supplied the reference SARS-CoV-2 TCR set, which was filtered for enrichment in COVID-19-positive ImmuneCODE repertoires so that public or cross-reactive TCRs were removed. Drawing on the MIRA antigens, annotated TCRs were analysed further at the level of specific ORF or position within ORF. Depth was the summed frequency of annotated unique rearrangements, while breadth was defined as annotated unique rearrangements over total unique productive rearrangements. Two-sided Wilcoxon rank-sum tests were used to compare TCR breadth between groups. What TCRdb holds here is the immuneACCESS table cut down to in-frame rearrangements. Part of the clones is not present; checked against another copy, under half of the missing clones reflect an unresolved V gene, and the others are unexplained. V, J and clone size derive from that table, while D and trimming were established from the DNA sequence. The sample includes hundreds of thousands of clones, with roughly 84% observed a single time. The leading ten clones occupy around 3.7% of the sample.

What this sample's treatment or condition label stands for: roughly 18 received Ad26.COV2.S at low or high dose, single or two shots; about 5 received placebo; per-sample allocation not given. For vaccine and placebo recipients, the sequenced repertoires came from samples collected on day 63 after the first injection. In Cohort 1b, around 23 adults aged 18-55 years were enrolled at a single site in Boston, USA, between 29 July and 7 August 2020. Ad26.COV2.S was a replication-incompetent adenovirus type 26 vector expressing a prefusion-stabilized SARS-CoV-2 spike protein from the original Wuhan strain. Details on this clone: Its target antigen remains unknown. Base qualities are not provided; no much larger clone lies one nucleotide away.

The specimen comprised peripheral blood, sampled in a trial of Ad26.COV2.S vaccine versus placebo. This chain is built from TRBV5-5 and TRBJ2-7, and 9 bases in between align with TRBD1. This clonotype was sampled from a person aged 18-60 years who received the Ad26.COV2.S COVID-19 vaccine or a placebo. DNA sequence: TGTGCCAGCAGCTCTACAGGGGGCGCAAAGGCGGCCGAGCAGTACTTC. It codes for CASSSTGGAKAAEQYF.